Below are 24 T cell receptor beta chains sequenced from a single sample in a study of blood T cell repertoires in COVID-19. Profiled with immunoSEQ multiplex PCR; TCRdb holds only in-frame clones, not every one. The sample lists about 300,000 clones, about 88% occurring once. Source material: peripheral blood. These receptors were obtained from a human donor with COVID-19, enrolled during active disease. The donor label of this sample is uncertain.

The rearrangement links TRBV27 to TRBJ1-5, with 9 bases that match TRBD1. Germline-derived CDR1 and CDR2 are MNHEY and SMNVEV (reference sequence). Losses at the gene ends were 1 base for V and 4 bases for J; bases not matched to a gene: 5. This CDR3 has 16 amino acids. Written as DNA, the CDR3 is TGTGCCAGCAGTTTATGGTACGGGACAGGGAATCAGCCCCAGCATTTT. Translation gives CASSLWYGTGNQPQHF.

V is TRBV19 and J is TRBJ1-2; no reliable D call. The CDR3 is 14 residues long. Germline V CDR1 and CDR2: LNHDA, SQIVND (reference sequence). With 5 bases removed from V and 6 bases from J, the gap between germline ends came to 16 bases. The CDR3 reads CASSVSLPPDGYTF. CDR3 nucleotide sequence: TGTGCCAGTAGTGTATCTCTTCCCCCGGATGGCTACACCTTC.

This chain connects TRBV5-1 to TRBJ2-1; D is uncertain. CDR3 length: 14 amino acids. The V and J ends lost 4 bases and 2 bases respectively, with 10 bases between them. CDR1 is SGHRS, CDR2 YFSETQ, per germline. For the CDR3, the DNA is TGCGCCAGCAGCATCGACGGAGCCTACAATGAGCAGTTCTTC. Protein: CASSIDGAYNEQFF. Together with reference TRBV5-1 and TRBJ2-1, the CDR3 gives the full variable domain: KAGVTQTPRYLIKTRGQQVTLSCSPISGHRSVSWYQQTPGQGLQFLFEYFSETQRNKGNFPGRFSGRQFSNSRSEMNVSTLELGDSALYLCASSIDGAYNEQFFGPGTRLTVL.

The chain employs TRBV5-1 and TRBJ2-1; 9 positions agree with TRBD2. J gave up 0 bases and V 2 bases, and 3 bases lay outside the gene matches. The CDR3 has 16 amino acids. Germline V lookup: CDR1 SGHRS, CDR2 YFSETQ. The CDR3 bases are TGCGCCAGCAGCTTACTTAGCGGGAGCTCCTACAATGAGCAGTTCTTC. Amino acids: CASSLLSGSSYNEQFF.

The V and J genes are TRBV29-1 and TRBJ2-1, with TRBD1 identical over 7 bases. Per the germline V gene, CDR1 is SQVTM and CDR2 is ANQGSEA. The V gene end was trimmed by 7 bases and the J gene end by 4 bases; junction bases not matched to a gene: 10. This CDR3 has 14 residues. CDR3 nucleotide sequence: TGCAGCGACCGCCGGGACAGCTTTTACAATGAGCAGTTCTTC. It is translated as CSDRRDSFYNEQFF.

The rearrangement links TRBV5-6 to TRBJ2-7, with D perhaps matching TRBD2 (6 bases). The CDR3 extends over 14 amino acids. Trimming left V 4 bases short and J 1 base short, with 12 bases between. Germline V gene data show CDR1 as SGHDT and CDR2 as YYEEEE. DNA of the CDR3: TGTGCCAGCAGCCCGGGACTGTCTTCCTACGAGCAGTACTTC. Encoded protein: CASSPGLSSYEQYF. The whole variable domain, remainder taken from reference TRBV5-6 and TRBJ2-7, is DAGVTQSPTHLIKTRGQQVTLRCSPKSGHDTVSWYQQALGQGPQFIFQYYEEEERQRGNFPDRFSGHQFPNYSSELNVNALLLGDSALYLCASSPGLSSYEQYFGPGTRLTVT.

The chain has TRBV3-1 (or the pseudogene TRBV3-2) and TRBJ2-3; no firm D call. The CDR3 spans 17 residues. Germline V gene sequence: CDR1 LGHDT, CDR2 YNNKEL (reference sequence). Deletions cut 0 bases from V and 0 bases from J, with 13 bases between. CDR3 sequence (DNA): TGTGCCAGCAGCCAAGATGCCCTGGCCCCTAGCACAGATACGCAGTATTTT. Amino acids: CASSQDALAPSTDTQYF.

The chain is built from TRBV7-8 and TRBJ1-2; the D gene is possibly TRBD1 (5 bases). The length of the CDR3 is 14 residues. CDR1 SGHVS and CDR2 FQNEAQ come from the germline V gene. Trimming took off 5 bases at V and 4 bases at J, with 14 bases between the two ends. CDR3 protein: CASSPRTDSYGYTF. The CDR3 bases are TGTGCCAGCAGCCCCAGGACCGACAGCTATGGCTACACCTTC.

This clone was seen a few times. V and J are TRBV7-2 and TRBJ1-6; D is ambiguous. V was cut by 1 base and J by 2 bases, with 12 bases left in between. CDR1 SGHTA and CDR2 FQGNSA come from the germline V gene. CDR3 size: 17 residues. This CDR3 is CASSLGQKVPYNSPLHF. CDR3 DNA sequence: TGTGCCAGCAGCTTAGGGCAGAAAGTCCCCTATAATTCACCCCTCCACTTT.

This sequence joins TRBV30 and TRBJ2-5; D possibly corresponds to TRBD1 (5 bases). Germline V gives CDR1 GTSNPN, CDR2 SVGIG (reference sequence). This CDR3 contains 12 residues. The V gene lost 0 bases and the J gene lost 3 bases, with 5 bases spanning the gap. CDR3 coding DNA: TGTGCCTGGAGTGTCAGGGAAGAGACCCAGTACTTC. It translates to CAWSVREETQYF.

The chain has TRBV2 and TRBJ1-4, with unresolved D. The CDR3 covers 13 residues. Germline loops: CDR1 SNHLY, CDR2 FYNNEI. V was clipped by 8 bases and J by 8 bases, with 15 bases between them. CDR3 sequence (DNA): TGTGCCAGCCAAGAGGAGTTCACAGAAAAACTGTTTTTT. This gives the protein CASQEEFTEKLFF.

As DNA, the CDR3 is TGTGCCAGCAGTATATCCCTAGGGGGCAATACTATCACAGATACGCAGTATTTT. Amino acid sequence: CASSISLGGNTITDTQYF. This chain uses TRBV5-5 with TRBJ2-3; TRBD1 aligns across 7 bases. Germline CDR1 is SGHKS and CDR2 is YYEKEE (reference sequence). V shed 5 bases and J 2 bases; nucleotides not matched to a gene: 17. The CDR3 runs to 18 residues.

With respect to this clone: At one end the junction does not follow the germline gene, possibly because of a read error. The rearrangement links TRBV6-5 to TRBJ2-1; 10 nucleotides line up with TRBD1. The CDR3 extends over 12 amino acids. Per the germline V gene, CDR1 is MNHEY and CDR2 is SVGAGI. CDR3 bases: TGTGCCAGCAGCAGTACCGGGACAGGGGCGCTCTTC. It encodes CASSSTGTGALF.

The chain combines TRBV2 with TRBJ1-1, with 7 positions matching TRBD1. V lost 7 bases to trimming and J lost 3 bases; unmatched junction nucleotides: 14. CDR3 length: 16 amino acids. CDR1 SNHLY and CDR2 FYNNEI come from the germline V gene. The CDR3 sequence: CASTEREVRGDTEAFF. In DNA form, the CDR3 reads TGTGCCAGCACCGAACGAGAGGTCAGGGGGGACACTGAAGCTTTCTTT.

CDR3 in amino acids: CASSVPTGTGGGYTF. The CDR3 DNA follows: TGCGCCAGCAGCGTTCCAACCGGGACAGGCGGTGGCTACACCTTC. This chain connects TRBV5-1 to TRBJ1-2, with 8 bases lining up with TRBD1. CDR3 length: 15 residues. Germline CDR1 reads SGHRS; CDR2 reads YFSETQ. J was trimmed by 7 bases and V by 4 bases; bases with no gene match: 12.

The chain has TRBV6-6 and TRBJ2-3; 14 bases agree with TRBD2. Germline values: CDR1 MNHNY, CDR2 SVGAGI (reference sequence). V was pared by 6 bases and J by 5 bases, with 7 bases of the junction left unmatched. The CDR3 is 16 residues long. The CDR3 sequence: CASRGTGLAGVDTQYF. CDR3 in DNA: TGTGCCAGCAGAGGAACGGGACTAGCGGGAGTAGATACGCAGTATTTT.

The chain joins TRBV5-6 to TRBJ1-2, with 7 bases fitting TRBD1. Trimming cost V 0 bases and J 7 bases; bases outside gene matches: 6. CDR3 length equals 14 residues. Per the germline V gene, CDR1 is SGHDT and CDR2 is YYEEEE. CDR3 sequence: CASSLADRKGGYTF. CDR3 sequence (DNA): TGTGCCAGCAGCTTGGCGGACAGGAAGGGTGGCTACACCTTC. The full variable domain, in which reference TRBV5-6 and TRBJ1-2 provide the parts outside the CDR3, is DAGVTQSPTHLIKTRGQQVTLRCSPKSGHDTVSWYQQALGQGPQFIFQYYEEEERQRGNFPDRFSGHQFPNYSSELNVNALLLGDSALYLCASSLADRKGGYTFGSGTRLTVV.

The rearrangement uses TRBV18 and TRBJ2-7; 13 bases align to TRBD2. After removal of 3 bases from V and 5 bases from J, the junction contained 4 bases not matched to a gene. Germline V lookup: CDR1 KGHSH, CDR2 LQKENI. The CDR3 spans 15 residues. Written as DNA, the CDR3 is TGTGCCAGCTCACCGGGACTAGCGGGAACCCACGAGCAGTACTTC. Amino acid sequence: CASSPGLAGTHEQYF.

CDR3 coding DNA: TGTGCCAGTAGTATAAGGGGCATTACTGAAGCTTTCTTT. Translating gives CASSIRGITEAFF. The chain has TRBV19 and TRBJ1-1, with D perhaps matching TRBD1 (5 bases). CDR3 size: 13 residues. The V gene's germline CDR1 is LNHDA and CDR2 SQIVND (reference sequence). V lost 2 bases to trimming and J lost 5 bases, with 9 bases between them.

The V and J genes are TRBV28 and TRBJ1-4; D gene unclear. CDR3 length equals 14 residues. Germline V lookup: CDR1 MDHEN, CDR2 SYDVKM. The germline V and J ends were trimmed by 7 bases and 0 bases, with 9 bases remaining between them. The CDR3 nucleotides read TGTGCCAGCATGAAGACTGCAACTAATGAAAAACTGTTTTTT. Translating gives CASMKTATNEKLFF.

The rearrangement links TRBV18 to TRBJ1-5; the D is unclear. Trimming stripped 2 bases from V and 1 base from J, with 6 bases between. This CDR3 contains 14 residues. The germline V gene has CDR1 KGHSH and CDR2 LQKENI. The CDR3 DNA reads as TGTGCCAGCTCACCAGGCGGAAGCAATCAGCCCCAGCATTTT. Protein sequence: CASSPGGSNQPQHF.

The CDR3 spells CASSHGTGGSNTIYF. The DNA for the CDR3 is TGTGCCAGCAGCCATGGGACAGGGGGCTCGAACACCATATATTTT. The chain couples TRBV11-1 to TRBJ1-3, with 12 positions matching TRBD1. Germline loops: CDR1 SGHAT, CDR2 FQDESV (reference sequence). V was clipped by 5 bases and J by 7 bases; unmatched bases: 6. The CDR3 runs to 15 residues.

This clone was counted once. The chain combines TRBV10-3 with TRBJ1-2; 9 positions match TRBD1. Germline CDR1 ENHRY, CDR2 SYGVKD. This CDR3 comprises 14 residues. Trimming took 3 bases from V and 8 from J; bases not matched to a gene: 7. This chain's CDR3 is CAISEERDRAGYTF. The CDR3 DNA follows: TGTGCCATCAGTGAAGAAAGGGACAGGGCGGGCTACACCTTC.

J is TRBJ2-5 and V is TRBV27, with TRBD1 matching over 9 bases. The CDR3 totals 16 residues. Germline V gene sequence: CDR1 MNHEY, CDR2 SMNVEV (reference sequence). V lost 5 bases to trimming and J lost 5 bases; unmatched junction nucleotides: 12. The CDR3 coding sequence is TGTGCCAGCAGTAGCCCCGGGACAGGGTCGCGGGAGACCCAGTACTTC. Translating gives CASSSPGTGSRETQYF.